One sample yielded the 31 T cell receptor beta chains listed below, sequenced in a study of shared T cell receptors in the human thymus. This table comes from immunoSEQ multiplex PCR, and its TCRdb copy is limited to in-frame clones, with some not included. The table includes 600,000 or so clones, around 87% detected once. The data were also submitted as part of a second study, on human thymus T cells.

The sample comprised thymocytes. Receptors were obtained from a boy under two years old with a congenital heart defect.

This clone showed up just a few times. In DNA form, the CDR3 reads TGTGCCAGCAGTCTCGGACAGGGACATCAGCCCCAGCATTTT. Encoded protein: CASSLGQGHQPQHF. This chain joins TRBV6-1 and TRBJ1-5; 8 nucleotides match TRBD1. After removal of 5 bases from V and 5 bases from J, the junction contained 5 bases not matched to a gene. In germline, CDR1 is MNHNS, CDR2 SASEGT. The length of the CDR3 is 14 residues.

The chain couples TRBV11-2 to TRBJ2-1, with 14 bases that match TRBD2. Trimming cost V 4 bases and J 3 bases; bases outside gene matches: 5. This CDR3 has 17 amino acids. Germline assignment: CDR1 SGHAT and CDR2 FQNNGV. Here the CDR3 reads CASSSGTSGRDYNEQFF. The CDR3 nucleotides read TGTGCCAGCAGCTCCGGGACTAGCGGGAGAGACTACAATGAGCAGTTCTTC.

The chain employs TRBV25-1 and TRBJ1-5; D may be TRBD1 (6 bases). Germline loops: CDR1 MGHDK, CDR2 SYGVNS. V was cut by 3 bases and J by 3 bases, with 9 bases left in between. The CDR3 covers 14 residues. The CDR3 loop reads CASSDPGANQPQHF. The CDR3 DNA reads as TGTGCCAGCAGTGATCCAGGGGCCAATCAGCCCCAGCATTTT.

CDR3 protein: CASSEPVGGGEQYF. DNA for the CDR3: TGTGCCAGCAGTGAACCCGTCGGGGGGGGCGAGCAGTACTTC. V usage is TRBV25-1 and J usage is TRBJ2-7, with 8 bases that match TRBD2. V lost 2 bases and J lost 6; bases outside the gene matches: 6. This CDR3 region has 14 residues. CDR1 is MGHDK and CDR2 is SYGVNS in the germline V gene.

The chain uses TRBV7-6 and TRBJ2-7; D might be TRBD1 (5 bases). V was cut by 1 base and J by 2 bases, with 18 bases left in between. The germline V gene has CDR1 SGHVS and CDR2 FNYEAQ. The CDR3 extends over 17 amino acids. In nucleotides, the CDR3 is TGTGCCAGCAGCTTAGAGGGGTCGGGTAAGGGGACCTACGAGCAGTACTTC. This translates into CASSLEGSGKGTYEQYF. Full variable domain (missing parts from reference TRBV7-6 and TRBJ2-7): GAGVSQSPRYKVTKRGQDVALRCDPISGHVSLYWYRQALGQGPEFLTYFNYEAQQDKSGLPNDRFSAERPEGSISTLTIQRTEQRDSAMYRCASSLEGSGKGTYEQYFGPGTRLTVT.

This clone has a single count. The CDR3 nucleotides read TGTGCCAGCAGCGGACAGGGGGCAGACGAGCAGTACTTC. Translated: CASSGQGADEQYF. The rearrangement links TRBV7-9 to TRBJ2-7; TRBD1 matches at 11 bases. The CDR3 spans 13 residues. V dropped 5 bases and J dropped 5; count of bases not matched to a gene: 2. CDR1 and CDR2 (germline): SEHNR, FQNEAQ (reference sequence).

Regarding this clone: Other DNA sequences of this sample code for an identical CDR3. The CDR3 DNA follows: TGTGCCAGCAGTTTAAGCGGGAGTTCCTACAATGAGCAGTTCTTC. It translates to CASSLSGSSYNEQFF. The chain combines TRBV28 with TRBJ2-1; TRBD2 matches 8 bases. CDR1 and CDR2 (germline): MDHEN, SYDVKM. The CDR3 has 15 residues. The trim removed 2 bases at V and 1 base at J, leaving 1 base unmatched.

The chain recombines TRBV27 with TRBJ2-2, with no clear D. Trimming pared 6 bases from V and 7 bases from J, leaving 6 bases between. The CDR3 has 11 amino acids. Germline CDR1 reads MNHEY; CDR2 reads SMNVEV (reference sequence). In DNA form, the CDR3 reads TGTGCCAGCAGGCGCCTCGGGGAGCTGTTTTTT. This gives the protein CASRRLGELFF.

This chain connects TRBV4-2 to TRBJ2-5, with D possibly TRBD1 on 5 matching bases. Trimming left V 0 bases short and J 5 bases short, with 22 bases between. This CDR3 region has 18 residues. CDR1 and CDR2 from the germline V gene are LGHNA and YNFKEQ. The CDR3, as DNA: TGTGCCAGCAGCCAAGATCCGGGTGGGCAAGGGGTCGAGGAGACCCAGTACTTC. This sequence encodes CASSQDPGGQGVEETQYF.

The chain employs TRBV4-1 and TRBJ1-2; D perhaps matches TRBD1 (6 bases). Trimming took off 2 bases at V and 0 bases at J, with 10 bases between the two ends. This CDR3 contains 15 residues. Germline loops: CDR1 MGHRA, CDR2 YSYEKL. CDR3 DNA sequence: TGCGCCAGCAGCCAATCAACAGGGACTAACTATGGCTACACCTTC. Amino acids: CASSQSTGTNYGYTF.

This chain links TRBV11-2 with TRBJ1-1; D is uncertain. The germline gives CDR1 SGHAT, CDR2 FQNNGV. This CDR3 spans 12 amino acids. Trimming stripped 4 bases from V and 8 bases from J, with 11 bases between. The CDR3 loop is CASSWRAGEAFF. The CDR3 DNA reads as TGTGCCAGCAGCTGGAGGGCAGGAGAAGCTTTCTTT.

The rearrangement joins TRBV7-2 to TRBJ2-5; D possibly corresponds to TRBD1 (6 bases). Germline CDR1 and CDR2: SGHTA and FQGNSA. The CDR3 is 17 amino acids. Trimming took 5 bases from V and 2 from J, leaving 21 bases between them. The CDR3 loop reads CASSVRGRGDTQETQYF. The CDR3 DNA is TGTGCCAGCAGCGTTCGGGGTAGAGGGGACACTCAAGAGACCCAGTACTTC.

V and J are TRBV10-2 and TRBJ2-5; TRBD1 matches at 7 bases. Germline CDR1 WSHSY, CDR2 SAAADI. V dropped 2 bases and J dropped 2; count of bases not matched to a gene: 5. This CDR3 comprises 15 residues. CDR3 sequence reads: CASSEKQGCQETQYF. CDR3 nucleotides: TGCGCCAGCAGTGAGAAACAGGGGTGTCAAGAGACCCAGTACTTC.

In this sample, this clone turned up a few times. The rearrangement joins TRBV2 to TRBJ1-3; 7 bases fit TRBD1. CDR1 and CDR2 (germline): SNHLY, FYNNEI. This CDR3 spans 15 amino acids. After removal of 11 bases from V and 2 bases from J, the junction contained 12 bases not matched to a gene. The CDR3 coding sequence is TGTGCCGGTAGACAGGGCGGGTACGCTGGAAACACCATATATTTT. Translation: CAGRQGGYAGNTIYF. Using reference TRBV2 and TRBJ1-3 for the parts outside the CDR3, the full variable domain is EPEVTQTPSHQVTQMGQEVILRCVPISNHLYFYWYRQILGQKVEFLVSFYNNEISEKSEIFDDQFSVERPDGSNFTLKIRSTKLEDSAMYFCAGRQGGYAGNTIYFGEGSWLTVV.

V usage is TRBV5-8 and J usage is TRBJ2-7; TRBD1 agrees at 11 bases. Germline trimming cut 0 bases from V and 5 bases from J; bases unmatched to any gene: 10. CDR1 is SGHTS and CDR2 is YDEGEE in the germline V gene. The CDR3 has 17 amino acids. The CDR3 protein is CASSLVDLGQGENEQYF. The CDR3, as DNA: TGTGCCAGCAGCTTGGTCGATCTGGGACAGGGGGAAAACGAGCAGTACTTC.

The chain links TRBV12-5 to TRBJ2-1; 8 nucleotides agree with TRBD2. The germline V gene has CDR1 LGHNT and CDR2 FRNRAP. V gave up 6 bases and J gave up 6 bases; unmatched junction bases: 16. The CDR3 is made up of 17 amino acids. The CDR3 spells CASGRSGGDSSFNEQFF. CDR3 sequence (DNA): TGTGCTAGTGGCCGAAGCGGGGGCGACTCCAGTTTCAATGAGCAGTTCTTC.

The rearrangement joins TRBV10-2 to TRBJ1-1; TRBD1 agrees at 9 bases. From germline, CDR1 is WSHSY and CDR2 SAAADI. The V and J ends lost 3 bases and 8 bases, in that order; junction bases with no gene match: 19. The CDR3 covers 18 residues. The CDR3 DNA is TGCGCCAGCAGTGATTGGGGACAGGGAGTAGCGGGAGGATCCGAAGCTTTCTTT. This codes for CASSDWGQGVAGGSEAFF.

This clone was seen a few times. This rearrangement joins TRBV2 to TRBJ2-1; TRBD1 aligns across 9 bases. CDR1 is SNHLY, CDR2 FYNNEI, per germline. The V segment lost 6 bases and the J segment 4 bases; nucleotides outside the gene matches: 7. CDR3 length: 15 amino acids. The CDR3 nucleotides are TGTGCCAGCAGGGCCGGGACAGGGATTTACAATGAGCAGTTCTTC. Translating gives CASRAGTGIYNEQFF.

The CDR3 reads CSVNPSSGSNEQFF. The CDR3 nucleotides read TGCAGCGTGAACCCTTCTAGCGGGAGTAATGAGCAGTTCTTC. The rearrangement joins TRBV29-1 to TRBJ2-1, with TRBD2 matching over 10 bases. Germline V lookup: CDR1 SQVTM, CDR2 ANQGSEA. Trimming removed 6 bases from V and 7 bases from J; junction bases left unmatched: 9. The CDR3 covers 14 residues.

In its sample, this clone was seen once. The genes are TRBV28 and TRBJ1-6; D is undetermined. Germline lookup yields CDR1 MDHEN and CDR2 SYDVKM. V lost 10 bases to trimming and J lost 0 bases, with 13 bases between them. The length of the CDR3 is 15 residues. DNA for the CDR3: TGTGCCATCGCCCGTGGGAGCTCCTATAATTCACCCCTCCACTTT. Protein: CAIARGSSYNSPLHF.

The DNA of the CDR3 is TGTGCCAGCAGACAGGGGGCCGACCGTGAAGCTTTCTTT. The encoded protein is CASRQGADREAFF. This chain uses TRBV28 with TRBJ1-1, with 9 bases aligning to TRBD1. The CDR3 length is 13 residues. The germline CDR1 and CDR2 sequences are MDHEN and SYDVKM. The V gene end was trimmed by 6 bases and the J gene end by 7 bases; junction bases not matched to a gene: 6.

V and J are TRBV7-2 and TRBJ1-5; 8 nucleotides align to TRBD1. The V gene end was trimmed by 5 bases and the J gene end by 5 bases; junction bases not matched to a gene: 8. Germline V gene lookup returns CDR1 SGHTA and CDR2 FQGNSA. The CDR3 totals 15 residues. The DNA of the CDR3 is TGTGCCAGCAGCCCCCTTCCAGGGGGCGATCAGCCCCAGCATTTT. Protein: CASSPLPGGDQPQHF.

DNA of the CDR3: TGTGCCAGCAGCCAGGGGGAGTGGGGGCCCAGCTCCTACAATGAGCAGTTCTTC. Translation gives CASSQGEWGPSSYNEQFF. This sequence joins TRBV5-6 and TRBJ2-1; 7 bases agree with TRBD1. The CDR3 is made up of 18 amino acids. Germline assignment: CDR1 SGHDT and CDR2 YYEEEE. Losses at the gene ends were 4 bases for V and 0 bases for J; bases not matched to a gene: 13.

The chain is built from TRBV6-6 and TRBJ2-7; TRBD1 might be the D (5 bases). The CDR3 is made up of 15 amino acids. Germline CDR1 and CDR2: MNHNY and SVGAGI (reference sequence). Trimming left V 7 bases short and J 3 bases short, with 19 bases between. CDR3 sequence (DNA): TGTGCCAGCACCCCAGGGTTTGGGGTTTTCTACGAGCAGTACTTC. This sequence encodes CASTPGFGVFYEQYF.

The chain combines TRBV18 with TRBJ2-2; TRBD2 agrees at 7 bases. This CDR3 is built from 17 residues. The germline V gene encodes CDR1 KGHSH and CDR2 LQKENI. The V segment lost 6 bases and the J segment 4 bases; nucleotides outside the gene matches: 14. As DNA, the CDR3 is TGTGCCAGCTCCCGCCTTCCTAGCGGTGTACTCACCGGGGAGCTGTTTTTT. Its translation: CASSRLPSGVLTGELFF.

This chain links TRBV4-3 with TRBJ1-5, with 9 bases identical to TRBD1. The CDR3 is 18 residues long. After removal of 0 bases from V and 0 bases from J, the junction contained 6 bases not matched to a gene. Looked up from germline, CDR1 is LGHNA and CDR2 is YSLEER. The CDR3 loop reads CASSQEPWTGDSNQPQHF. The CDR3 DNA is TGCGCCAGCAGCCAAGAGCCTTGGACAGGGGATAGCAATCAGCCCCAGCATTTT.

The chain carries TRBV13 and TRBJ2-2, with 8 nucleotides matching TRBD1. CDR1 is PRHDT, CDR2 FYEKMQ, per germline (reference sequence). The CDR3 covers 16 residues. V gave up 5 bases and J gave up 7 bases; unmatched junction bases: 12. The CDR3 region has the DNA TGTGCCAGCAGCACCTCGACAGGGGTTGGTTTCGGGGAGCTGTTTTTT. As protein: CASSTSTGVGFGELFF.

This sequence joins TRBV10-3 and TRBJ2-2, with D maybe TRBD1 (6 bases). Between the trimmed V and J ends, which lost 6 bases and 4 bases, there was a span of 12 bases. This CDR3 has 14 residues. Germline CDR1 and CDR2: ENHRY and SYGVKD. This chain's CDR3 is CAISQGWSTGELFF. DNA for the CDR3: TGTGCCATCAGCCAGGGGTGGAGCACCGGGGAGCTGTTTTTT.

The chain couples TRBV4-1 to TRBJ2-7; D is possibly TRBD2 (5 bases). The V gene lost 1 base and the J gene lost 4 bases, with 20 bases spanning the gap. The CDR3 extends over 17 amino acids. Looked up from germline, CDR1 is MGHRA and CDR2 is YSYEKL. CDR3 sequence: CASSQVWSWTSPYEQYF. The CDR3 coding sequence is TGCGCCAGCAGCCAAGTCTGGTCTTGGACTTCGCCTTACGAGCAGTACTTC.

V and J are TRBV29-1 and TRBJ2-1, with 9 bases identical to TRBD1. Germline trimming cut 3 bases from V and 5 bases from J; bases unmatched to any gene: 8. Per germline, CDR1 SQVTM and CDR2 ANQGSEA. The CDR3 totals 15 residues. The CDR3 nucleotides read TGCAGCGTTGAGCAATTCCGGGACAGGGACAATGAGCAGTTCTTC. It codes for CSVEQFRDRDNEQFF.

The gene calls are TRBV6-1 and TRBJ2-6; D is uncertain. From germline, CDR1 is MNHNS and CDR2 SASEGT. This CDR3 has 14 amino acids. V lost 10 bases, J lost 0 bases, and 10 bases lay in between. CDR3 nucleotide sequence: TGTGCCACCCCACTTCACTCTGGGGCCAACGTCCTGACTTTC. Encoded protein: CATPLHSGANVLTF.